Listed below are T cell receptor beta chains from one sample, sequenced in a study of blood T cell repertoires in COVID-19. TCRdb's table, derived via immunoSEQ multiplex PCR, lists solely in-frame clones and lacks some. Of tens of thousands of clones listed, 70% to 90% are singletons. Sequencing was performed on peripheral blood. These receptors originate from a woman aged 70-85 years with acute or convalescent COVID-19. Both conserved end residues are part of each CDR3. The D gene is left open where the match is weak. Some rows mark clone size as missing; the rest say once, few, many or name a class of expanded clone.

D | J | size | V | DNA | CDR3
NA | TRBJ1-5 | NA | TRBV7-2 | TGTGCCAGCAGCCCCAGGCGGGGGCTGTTGAGCAATCAGCCCCAGCATTTT | CASSPRRGLLSNQPQHF
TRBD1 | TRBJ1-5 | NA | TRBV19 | TGTGCCAGTAGTTTCTCCAAAAAGGGGGCGTCGGGCAATCAGCCCCAGCATTTT | CASSFSKKGASGNQPQHF
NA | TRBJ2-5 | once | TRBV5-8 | TGTGCCAGCACCGGTAGGGGGAATCGTCGAGAGACCCAGTACTTC | CASTGRGNRRETQYF
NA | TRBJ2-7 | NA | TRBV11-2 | TGTGCCAGCAGCTTTCAGGGTACCTACGAGCAGTACTTC | CASSFQGTYEQYF
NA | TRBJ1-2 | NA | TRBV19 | TGTGCCAGTAGTATTCAGGGGTTTGACTGGAGGTATGGCTACACCTTC | CASSIQGFDWRYGYTF
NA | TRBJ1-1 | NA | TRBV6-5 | TGTGCCAGCAGTCCCGAATACGGCACTGAAGCTTTCTTT | CASSPEYGTEAFF
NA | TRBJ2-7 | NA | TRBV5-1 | TGCGCCAGCAGCGCGAACCCAAGCTCCTACGAGCAGTACTTC | CASSANPSSYEQYF
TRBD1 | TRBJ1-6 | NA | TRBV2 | TGTGCCAGCAGGGAACAGGGGGTAAATTCACCCCTCCACTTT | CASREQGVNSPLHF
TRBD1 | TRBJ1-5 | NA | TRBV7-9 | TGTGCCAGCAGCTTGACAGGGGGCAATCAGCCCCAGCATTTT | CASSLTGGNQPQHF
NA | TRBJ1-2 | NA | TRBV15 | TGTGCCACCAGCAGACTACGGGGAGAGGGCGACTATGGCTACACCTTC | CATSRLRGEGDYGYTF
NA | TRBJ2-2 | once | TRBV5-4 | TGTGCCAGCAGCTTCGACGGGGCCGGGGAGCTGTTTTTT | CASSFDGAGELFF
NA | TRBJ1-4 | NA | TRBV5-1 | TGCGCCAGCAGCCGTACAACTAATGAAAAACTGTTTTTT | CASSRTTNEKLFF
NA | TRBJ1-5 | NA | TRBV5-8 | TGTGCCAGCAGGAAAAGGACAGTCGGTAACAATCAGCCCCAGCATTTT | CASRKRTVGNNQPQHF
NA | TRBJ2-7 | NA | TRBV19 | TGTGCCAGTAGTGCTGCGGGACAGAGCTCCTACGAGCAGTACTTC | CASSAAGQSSYEQYF
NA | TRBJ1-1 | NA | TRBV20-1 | TGCAGTGCTCTAACCTACACTGAAGCTTTCTTT | CSALTYTEAFF
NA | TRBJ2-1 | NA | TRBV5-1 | TGCGCCAGCAGCAGCGTACCGGGACAAGACTACAATGAGCAGTTCTTC | CASSSVPGQDYNEQFF
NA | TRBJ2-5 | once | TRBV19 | TGTGCCAGTAGTAGGCGGACAACCCTACTCCAAGAGACCCAGTACTTC | CASSRRTTLLQETQYF
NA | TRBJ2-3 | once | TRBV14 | TGTGCCACCAACGGACAGCGCACAGATACGCAGTATTTT | CATNGQRTDTQYF
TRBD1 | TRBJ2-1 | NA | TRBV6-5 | TGTGCCAGCAGCACAGGGACAGGGGGCAATGAGCAGTTCTTC | CASSTGTGGNEQFF
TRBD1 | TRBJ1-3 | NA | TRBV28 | TGTGCCAGCAGTTCCTCAGGGGGCTCTGGAAACACCATATATTTT | CASSSSGGSGNTIYF
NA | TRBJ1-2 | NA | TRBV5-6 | TGTGCCAGCAGCTCACAGGGTCTTGGCTACACCTTC | CASSSQGLGYTF
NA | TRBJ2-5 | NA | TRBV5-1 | TGCGCCAGCAGCTGGACAGTACAAGAGACCCAGTACTTC | CASSWTVQETQYF
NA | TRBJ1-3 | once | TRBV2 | TGTGCCAGCAGTATGACAGGTGGCTCTGGAAACACCATATATTTT | CASSMTGGSGNTIYF
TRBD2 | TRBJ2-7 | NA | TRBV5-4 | TGTGCCAGCAGCCCTGGCGGGGGGGTTTACGAGCAGTACTTC | CASSPGGGVYEQYF
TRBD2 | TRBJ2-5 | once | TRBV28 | TGTGCCAGCAGTTTGCCCCTGGGCGGGGGGGAGACCCAGTACTTC | CASSLPLGGGETQYF